Included here is one TCR beta chain sequence, with context. Its antigen is not identified. The junction differs from germline at one of its ends, possibly a read error. The PCR made use of 60 Vbeta and 13 Jbeta primers. Produced via immunoSEQ multiplex PCR; TCRdb's table is partial and in-frame only. Of over 80,000 clones listed, 76% are singletons. This CDR3 comprises 15 residues. The germline CDR1 and CDR2 sequences are SNHLY and FYNNEI. The data were obtained in a study of cytomegalovirus exposure and HLA in healthy donors. Findings and limits, study-wide: In a later analysis, compared with equally common non-associated chains, HLA-associated beta chains were more expanded. Most CMV-associated TCR beta chains were later found to appear HLA-restricted. From TCR beta sequences, most subjects' HLA-A and HLA-B alleles were reportedly predicted accurately. Highest at DRB1 and lowest at HLA-C, TCR association rates differed among HLA loci in a later analysis.

The sample comprised PBMCs. This clonotype originated in a man aged 40-50 years in good health and CMV-seronegative. The rearrangement uses TRBV2 and TRBJ2-5; D uncertain. The CDR3 DNA reads TGTGCCAGCAGGGAAGGGCCGGCTAGAGGAGAGACCCAGTACTTC. Residues: CASREGPARGETQYF.